This T cell receptor beta chain was recorded in a study of CD8 T cells in Susac syndrome. Germline assignment: CDR1 SGHAT and CDR2 FQNNGV. V dropped 6 bases and J dropped 7; count of bases not matched to a gene: 26. This CDR3 comprises 20 residues. Points from the study as a whole: Only a relatively small number of individuals were included in the TCR sequencing and HLA analysis.

RNA totalling roughly 0.5 to 1 ug underwent reverse transcription with random hexamers. It was immunoSEQ multiplex PCR that amplified TCR beta CDR3 across 54 Vbeta and 13 Jbeta. TCRdb reprocessed the immunoSEQ multiplex PCR reads via MiXCR and lists one record per CDR3 protein. The data hold some 120,000 distinct CDR3 sequences, with around nine tenths observed a single time. About this clonotype itself: What it recognizes is unknown.

TEMRA cells were FACS-enriched, and CD8+ and CD4+ T cells were isolated negatively. This chain links TRBV11-2 with TRBJ2-2; TRBD2 matches 7 bases. The source material was CD4+ T cells from PBMCs. The sequence came from a human donor in good health. The CDR3 region has the DNA TGTGCCAGCAGTTCGTCTCACGTAAAGGGACTACCAGGATCCAGCGGGGAGCTGTTTTTT. Translated, it gives CASSSSHVKGLPGSSGELFF.